This T cell receptor (beta chain) was recovered during a study of technical replicates of blood from a few donors. Germline lookup yields CDR1 LNHDA and CDR2 SQIVND (reference sequence). V gave up 1 base and J gave up 9 bases, with 13 bases separating them. This CDR3 spans 14 amino acids. The assay was immunoSEQ multiplex PCR, and TCRdb's table has in-frame clones only and misses some. This sample has 79,000 or so clones, with roughly nine tenths found just once. Source material: T cells isolated from PBMCs. The clonotype comes from a human donor in good health. The chain combines TRBV19 with TRBJ2-1; D perhaps matches TRBD2 (5 bases). The CDR3 loop reads CASSIAQTRGEQFF. The CDR3 coding sequence is TGTGCCAGTAGTATAGCCCAGACTCGGGGTGAGCAGTTCTTC. Full variable domain (remainder filled in from reference TRBV19 and TRBJ2-1): DGGITQSPKYLFRKEGQNVTLSCEQNLNHDAMYWYRQDPGQGLRLIYYSQIVNDFQKGDIAEGYSVSREKKESFPLTVTSAQKNPTAFYLCASSIAQTRGEQFFGPGTRLTVL.